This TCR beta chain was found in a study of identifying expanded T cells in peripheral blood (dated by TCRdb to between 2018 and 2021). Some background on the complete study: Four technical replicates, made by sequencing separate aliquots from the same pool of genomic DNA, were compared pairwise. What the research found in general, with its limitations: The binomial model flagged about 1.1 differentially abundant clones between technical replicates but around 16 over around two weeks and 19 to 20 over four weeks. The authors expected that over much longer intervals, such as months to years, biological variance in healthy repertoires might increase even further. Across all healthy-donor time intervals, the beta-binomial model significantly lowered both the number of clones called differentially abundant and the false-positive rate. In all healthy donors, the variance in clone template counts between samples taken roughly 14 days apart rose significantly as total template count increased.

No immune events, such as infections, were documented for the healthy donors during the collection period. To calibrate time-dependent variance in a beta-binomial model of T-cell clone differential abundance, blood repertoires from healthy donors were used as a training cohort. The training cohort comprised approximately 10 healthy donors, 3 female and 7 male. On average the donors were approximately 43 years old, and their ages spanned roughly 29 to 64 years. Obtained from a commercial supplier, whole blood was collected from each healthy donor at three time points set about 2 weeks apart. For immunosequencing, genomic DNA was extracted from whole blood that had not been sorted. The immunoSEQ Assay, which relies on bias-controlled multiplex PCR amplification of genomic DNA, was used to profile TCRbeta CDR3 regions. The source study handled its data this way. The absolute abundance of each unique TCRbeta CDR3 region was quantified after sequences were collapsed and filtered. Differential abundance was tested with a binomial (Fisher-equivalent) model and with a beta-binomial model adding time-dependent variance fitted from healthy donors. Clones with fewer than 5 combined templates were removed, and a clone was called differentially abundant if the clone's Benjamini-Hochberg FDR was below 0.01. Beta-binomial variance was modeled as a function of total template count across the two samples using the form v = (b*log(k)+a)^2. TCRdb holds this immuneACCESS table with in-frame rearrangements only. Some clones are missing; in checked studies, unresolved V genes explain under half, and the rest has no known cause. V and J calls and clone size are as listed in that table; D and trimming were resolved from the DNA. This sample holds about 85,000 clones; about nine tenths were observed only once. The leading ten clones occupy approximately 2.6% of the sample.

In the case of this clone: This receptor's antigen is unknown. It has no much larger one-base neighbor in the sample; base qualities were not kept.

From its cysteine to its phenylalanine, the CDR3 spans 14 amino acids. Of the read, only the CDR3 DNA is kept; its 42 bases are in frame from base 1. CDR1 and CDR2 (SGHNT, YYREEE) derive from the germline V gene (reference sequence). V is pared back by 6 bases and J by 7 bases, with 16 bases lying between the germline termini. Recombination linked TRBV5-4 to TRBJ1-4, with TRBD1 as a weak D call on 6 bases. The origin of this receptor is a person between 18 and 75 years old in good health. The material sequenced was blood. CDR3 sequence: CASTTMGHGEKLFF. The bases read TGTGCCAGCACCACAATGGGACATGGTGAAAAACTGTTTTTT.